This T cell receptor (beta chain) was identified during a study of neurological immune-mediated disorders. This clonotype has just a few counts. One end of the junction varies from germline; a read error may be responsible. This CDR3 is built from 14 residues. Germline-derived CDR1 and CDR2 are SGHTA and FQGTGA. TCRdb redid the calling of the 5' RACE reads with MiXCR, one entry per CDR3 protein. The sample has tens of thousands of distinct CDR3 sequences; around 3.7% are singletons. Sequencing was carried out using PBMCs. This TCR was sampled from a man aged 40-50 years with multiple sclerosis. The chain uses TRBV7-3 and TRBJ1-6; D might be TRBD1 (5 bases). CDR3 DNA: TGTGCCAGCAGCTCAGGGCTCCTTAATTCAACCCTCAACTTT. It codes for CASSSGLLNSTLNF.